The 17 T cell receptor beta chains given below trace back to one sample, sequenced in a study of blood T cell repertoires in COVID-19. Libraries were prepared by immunoSEQ multiplex PCR; TCRdb keeps only in-frame clonotypes and omits some of them. Of about 530,000 clones listed, around 90% are singletons. The sequencing input was peripheral blood. These receptor sequences come from a woman in her forties or fifties with COVID-19, enrolled during active disease.

This clone was detected once. The gene calls are TRBV7-9 and TRBJ1-6; TRBD1 might be the D (5 bases). This CDR3 contains 13 residues. Germline CDR1 and CDR2: SEHNR and FQNEAQ (reference sequence). Trimming removed 5 bases at V and 9 bases at J, with 11 bases between. In nucleotides, the CDR3 is TGTGCCAGCAGCACCTTGACAGCTTCACCCCTCCACTTT. This sequence encodes CASSTLTASPLHF.

This clone was detected once. Other nucleotide sequences from this sample produce the same CDR3. The rearrangement links TRBV27 to TRBJ2-1; TRBD1 might be the D (6 bases). The CDR3 covers 12 residues. V lost 6 bases and J lost 6, with 9 bases in between. CDR1 is MNHEY and CDR2 is SMNVEV in the germline V gene (reference sequence). DNA for the CDR3: TGTGCCAGCAGGACAGGAGGCAATGAGCAGTTCTTC. Translating it yields CASRTGGNEQFF.

V gene TRBV6-5 combines with J gene TRBJ1-2; D is unclear. Germline CDR1 MNHEY, CDR2 SVGAGI. This CDR3 comprises 12 residues. The V gene lost 2 bases and the J gene lost 8 bases, with 9 bases spanning the gap. CDR3 sequence: CASSYTGEGYTF. In nucleotides, the CDR3 is TGTGCCAGCAGTTACACCGGGGAGGGCTACACCTTC.

This clone was seen a single time. The chain has TRBV9 and TRBJ2-2; 8 nucleotides agree with TRBD2. Germline CDR1 reads SGDLS; CDR2 reads YYNGEE. The CDR3 runs 19 residues. J lost 2 bases, V lost 0 bases, and 12 bases had no gene match. CDR3 in amino acids: CASSVDGPAGVRNTGELFF. The CDR3 DNA reads TGTGCCAGCAGCGTAGACGGTCCAGCGGGGGTTCGAAACACCGGGGAGCTGTTTTTT.

The gene calls are TRBV27 and TRBJ1-1, with a weak D call TRBD1 (5 bases). The CDR3 is 14 amino acids. The V end lost 6 bases, the J end lost 4 bases, and 15 bases lay between the germline ends. The V gene's germline CDR1 is MNHEY and CDR2 SMNVEV (reference sequence). The CDR3 is CASSRWGEATEAFF. CDR3 coding DNA: TGTGCCAGCAGCCGGTGGGGGGAGGCCACTGAAGCTTTCTTT.

The chain employs TRBV3-1 (or the pseudogene TRBV3-2) and TRBJ2-7, with TRBD2 matching 10 bases. CDR1 is LGHDT, CDR2 YNNKEL, per germline (reference sequence). This CDR3 spans 15 amino acids. V lost 4 bases and J lost 1; bases outside the gene matches: 4. CDR3 residues: CASSPSSGGSYEQYF. CDR3 DNA sequence: TGTGCCAGCAGCCCTTCTAGCGGGGGATCCTACGAGCAGTACTTC.

The chain couples TRBV28 to TRBJ2-5; D is ambiguous. The length of the CDR3 is 13 residues. CDR1 MDHEN and CDR2 SYDVKM come from the germline V gene. V gave up 3 bases and J gave up 3 bases, with 8 bases separating them. CDR3 region: CASSFEIKETQYF. As DNA, the CDR3 is TGTGCCAGCAGTTTCGAGATCAAAGAGACCCAGTACTTC.

The J gene is TRBJ2-7, the V gene TRBV5-5, with TRBD1 as a possible D gene (5 bases). The germline gives CDR1 SGHKS, CDR2 YYEKEE (reference sequence). The CDR3 is 14 residues long. Trimming took off 0 bases at V and 0 bases at J, with 7 bases between the two ends. DNA for the CDR3: TGTGCCAGCAGCTTGGAAGGGGACTCCTACGAGCAGTACTTC. This codes for CASSLEGDSYEQYF.

The chain is built from TRBV27 and TRBJ1-1; 8 nucleotides align to TRBD1. CDR3 length equals 17 residues. V trimming: 3 bases; J trimming: 0 bases; junction bases outside the gene matches: 9. CDR1 is MNHEY, CDR2 SMNVEV, per germline (reference sequence). This CDR3 reads CASSLYGTGAMNTEAFF. The CDR3 nucleotides are TGTGCCAGCAGTTTGTATGGGACAGGTGCGATGAACACTGAAGCTTTCTTT.

V is TRBV28 and J is TRBJ1-5; TRBD1 agrees at 9 bases. The CDR3 consists of 14 residues. V dropped 6 bases and J dropped 6; count of bases not matched to a gene: 6. From germline, CDR1 is MDHEN and CDR2 SYDVKM. CDR3 coding DNA: TGTGCCAGCAGGCCGGGACAGGGAGGTCAGCCCCAGCATTTT. This gives the protein CASRPGQGGQPQHF.

The rearrangement joins TRBV2 to TRBJ2-1, with TRBD1 as a possible D gene (6 bases). Germline V gene data show CDR1 as SNHLY and CDR2 as FYNNEI. This CDR3 has 15 residues. V lost 7 bases and J lost 4, with 17 bases in between. CDR3: CASTQERTAYNEQFF. The CDR3 bases are TGTGCCAGCACCCAAGAACGGACAGCATACAATGAGCAGTTCTTC.

This chain uses TRBV29-1 with TRBJ2-5, with 10 bases fitting TRBD1. The ends lost 6 bases at V and 4 bases at J; junction bases unmatched: 11. CDR1 is SQVTM and CDR2 is ANQGSEA in the germline V gene. The CDR3 extends over 15 amino acids. Written as DNA, the CDR3 is TGCAGCGTGAGGTCGAGACAGGGGGCGGTAGAGACCCAGTACTTC. Amino acid sequence: CSVRSRQGAVETQYF. Full variable domain (remainder filled in from reference TRBV29-1 and TRBJ2-5): SAVISQKPSRDICQRGTSLTIQCQVDSQVTMMFWYRQQPGQSLTLIATANQGSEATYESGFVIDKFPISRPNLTFSTLTVSNMSPEDSSIYLCSVRSRQGAVETQYFGPGTRLLVL.

V is TRBV5-1 and J is TRBJ2-7, with D maybe TRBD2 (5 bases). Looked up from germline, CDR1 is SGHRS and CDR2 is YFSETQ. The CDR3 length is 13 residues. V was cut by 4 bases and J by 3 bases, with 11 bases left in between. The DNA for the CDR3 is TGCGCCAGCAGCCGACGACGGGACTACGAGCAGTACTTC. Translating gives CASSRRRDYEQYF.

The V gene is TRBV28, the J gene TRBJ2-7; 10 nucleotides line up with TRBD1. This CDR3 has 17 residues. Germline CDR1 reads MDHEN; CDR2 reads SYDVKM. Trimming cost V 6 bases and J 2 bases; bases outside gene matches: 13. DNA of the CDR3: TGTGCCAGCAGCCCTACCGACAGGGGGCCCCCCCCCTACGAGCAGTACTTC. Protein sequence: CASSPTDRGPPPYEQYF.

The chain employs TRBV6-5 and TRBJ1-2, with 7 bases matching TRBD1. Germline loops: CDR1 MNHEY, CDR2 SVGAGI. V was pared by 6 bases and J by 1 base, with 8 bases of the junction left unmatched. This CDR3 is 15 amino acids long. The CDR3 coding sequence is TGTGCCAGCAGGCTGATTACAGGGGATAACTATGGCTACACCTTC. Residues: CASRLITGDNYGYTF.

In this sample, this clone turned up a few times. The rearrangement uses TRBV2 and TRBJ2-7; D gene uncertain. This CDR3 region has 13 residues. V was trimmed by 3 bases and J by 3 bases, leaving 9 bases between them. The germline gives CDR1 SNHLY, CDR2 FYNNEI. In DNA, the CDR3 is TGTGCCAGCAGTGATCTATTAAACTACGAGCAGTACTTC. Its translation: CASSDLLNYEQYF.

CDR3 region: CATSRASGGSDTQYF. CDR3 sequence (DNA): TGTGCCACCAGCAGAGCTAGCGGGGGGTCTGATACGCAGTATTTT. This chain joins TRBV15 and TRBJ2-3, with 11 bases matching TRBD2. The CDR3 sequence is 15 residues long. The junction had 3 bases not matched to a gene; V was cut back by 1 base and J by 6 bases. Per the germline V gene, CDR1 is LNHNV and CDR2 is YYDKDF (reference sequence). Supplemented by reference TRBV15 and TRBJ2-3, the full variable domain reads DAMVIQNPRYQVTQFGKPVTLSCSQTLNHNVMYWYQQKSSQAPKLLFHYYDKDFNNEADTPDNFQSRRPNTSFCFLDIRSPGLGDTAMYLCATSRASGGSDTQYFGPGTRLTVL.